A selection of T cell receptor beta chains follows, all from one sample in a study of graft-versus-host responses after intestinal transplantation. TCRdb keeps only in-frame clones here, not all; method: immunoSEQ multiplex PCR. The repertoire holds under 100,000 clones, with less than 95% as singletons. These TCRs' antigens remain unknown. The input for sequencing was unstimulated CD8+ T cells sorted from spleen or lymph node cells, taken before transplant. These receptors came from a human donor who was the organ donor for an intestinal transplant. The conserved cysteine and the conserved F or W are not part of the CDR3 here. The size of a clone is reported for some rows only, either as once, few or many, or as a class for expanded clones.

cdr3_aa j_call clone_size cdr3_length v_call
AWRGRGGYNEQF TRBJ2-1 - 12 TRBV30
ASSILGGGELF TRBJ2-2 - 11 TRBV19
ASSYDTETQY TRBJ2-5 - 10 TRBV6-5
ASPGRGRTDTQY TRBJ2-3 - 12 TRBV12-2
ASSSIIETSGGAYNKQF TRBJ2-1 - 17 TRBV27
ASSTNNEQF TRBJ2-1 - 9 TRBV19
ASSIWEEAF TRBJ1-1 - 9 TRBV19
ASSYGGLINEQF TRBJ2-1 - 12 TRBV27
ASSVTGSGANVLT TRBJ2-6 few 13 TRBV9
ASSLWSGKDTQY TRBJ2-3 - 12 TRBV7-9
ASSLSHVVTSGYNEQF TRBJ2-1 - 16 TRBV7-2
ASSLLSGGNTDTQY TRBJ2-3 - 14 TRBV5-1
ASSQISSGDEDTQY TRBJ2-3 few 14 TRBV4-2
ASSYLSRLNQPQH TRBJ1-5 - 13 TRBV6-6
AWMPGTGNEQF TRBJ2-1 - 11 TRBV30
ASSGGLQGTDTQY TRBJ2-3 - 13 TRBV6-1
ASSQDWGQLNTEAF TRBJ1-1 - 14 TRBV4-1
ASSQDGASGSYEQY TRBJ2-7 - 14 TRBV4-1
ASHGGVPSYGYT TRBJ1-2 - 12 TRBV6-1
ASSEVLCGTQYQETQY TRBJ2-5 - 16 TRBV2
ASSPGGSAYEQY TRBJ2-7 - 12 TRBV9
ASGFRDRVHYGYT TRBJ1-2 - 13 TRBV5-8
ASSQSPVFGTGAEKLF TRBJ1-4 - 16 TRBV4-3
ATAVFSYNEQF TRBJ2-1 - 11 TRBV10-2
ASSSPAGGRYEQY TRBJ2-7 - 13 TRBV27
ARQLGVGRPGGCWSYEQY TRBJ2-7 - 18 TRBV19
ASSLVAGATDTQY TRBJ2-3 - 13 TRBV7-3
ASSSRQGWMNTQY TRBJ2-3 - 13 TRBV27
ASSLSINTGELF TRBJ2-2 - 12 TRBV27
ASRGLAGAQETQY TRBJ2-5 - 13 TRBV27